These 26 T cell receptor beta chains were sequenced from one sample in a study of shared clonotypes between healthy human individuals. Repertoires were generated with immunoSEQ multiplex PCR, while TCRdb's copy carries only in-frame clones and drops some. The sample includes 190,000 or so clones, 80% to 95% of them seen just once. Sequencing input: naive CD4+ T cells sorted from blood. As for subset: CD45RA+ positively selected. Receptors originate from a woman aged 25 to 39 in good health.

The chain joins TRBV9 to TRBJ2-1; 9 bases line up with TRBD2. The CDR3 consists of 15 residues. Trimming took 2 bases from V and 10 from J; bases not matched to a gene: 10. Germline V gene sequence: CDR1 SGDLS, CDR2 YYNGEE. CDR3 sequence: CASSVRAGGPEEQFF. CDR3 DNA sequence: TGTGCCAGCAGCGTCAGGGCGGGAGGGCCGGAGGAGCAGTTCTTC. Full variable domain (rest looked up from reference TRBV9 and TRBJ2-1): DSGVTQTPKHLITATGQRVTLRCSPRSGDLSVYWYQQSLDQGLQFLIQYYNGEERAKGNILERFSAQQFPDLHSELNLSSLELGDSALYFCASSVRAGGPEEQFFGPGTRLTVL.

The CDR3 DNA is TGCAGCGCCCGGGCTACTGGAGAGTTTGAAGCTTTCTTT. It codes for CSARATGEFEAFF. The chain combines TRBV29-1 with TRBJ1-1; D ambiguous. Trimming took 7 bases from V and 7 from J, leaving 19 bases between them. The germline V gene has CDR1 SQVTM and CDR2 ANQGSEA. The CDR3 is made up of 13 amino acids.

This clone turned up a few times. The CDR3 coding sequence is TGCGCCAGCAGCCAACCAGGGAGGTCCTACGAGCAGTACTTC. Protein product: CASSQPGRSYEQYF. The V call is TRBV4-1, the J call TRBJ2-7; a weak D match, TRBD2 (6 bases). Trimming pared 2 bases from V and 1 base from J, leaving 9 bases between. The CDR3 is 14 residues long. Germline CDR1 is MGHRA and CDR2 is YSYEKL.

As DNA, the CDR3 is TGTGCCAGCAGTTTTGGCGCGGGAGAATACGAGCAGTACTTC. Translation: CASSFGAGEYEQYF. The rearrangement joins TRBV27 to TRBJ2-7; 7 bases fit TRBD2. The CDR3 extends over 14 amino acids. The V gene's germline CDR1 is MNHEY and CDR2 SMNVEV (reference sequence). The J segment lost 4 bases and the V segment lost 3 bases, leaving 6 bases of the junction unmatched.

V gene TRBV27 combines with J gene TRBJ1-4; 7 bases are a match to TRBD1. The CDR3 totals 13 residues. With 2 bases clipped from V and 8 bases from J, the junction kept 2 bases outside the gene matches. Germline V lookup: CDR1 MNHEY, CDR2 SMNVEV (reference sequence). The CDR3 reads CASSLIQGEKLFF. The CDR3 DNA is TGTGCCAGCAGTTTAATACAGGGGGAAAAACTGTTTTTT.

This chain's CDR3 is CAITKAGTDTQYF. As DNA, the CDR3 is TGTGCCATCACCAAGGCCGGAACAGATACGCAGTATTTT. The V and J genes are TRBV10-3 and TRBJ2-3; D gene ambiguous. There are 13 residues in the CDR3. Trimming stripped 7 bases from V and 3 bases from J, with 11 bases between. From germline, CDR1 is ENHRY and CDR2 SYGVKD.

The chain employs TRBV7-8 and TRBJ1-5; 8 bases fit TRBD1. V lost 3 bases and J lost 3; bases outside the gene matches: 1. The CDR3 spans 14 residues. Germline CDR1 SGHVS, CDR2 FQNEAQ. In DNA, the CDR3 is TGTGCCAGCAGCTTGGACAGGGCCAATCAGCCCCAGCATTTT. Amino acid sequence: CASSLDRANQPQHF.

V and J are TRBV7-9 and TRBJ2-7; 9 nucleotides align to TRBD1. With 3 bases clipped from V and 1 base from J, the junction kept 1 base outside the gene matches. The CDR3 totals 14 residues. Per the germline V gene, CDR1 is SEHNR and CDR2 is FQNEAQ (reference sequence). The DNA of the CDR3 is TGTGCCAGCAGCTTGGACAGGGGATCCTACGAGCAGTACTTC. Its translation: CASSLDRGSYEQYF. Variable domain in full (rest from reference TRBV7-9 and TRBJ2-7): DTGVSQNPRHKITKRGQNVTFRCDPISEHNRLYWYRQTLGQGPEFLTYFQNEAQLEKSRLLSDRFSAERPKGSFSTLEIQRTEQGDSAMYLCASSLDRGSYEQYFGPGTRLTVT.

V usage is TRBV18 and J usage is TRBJ2-5, with 7 nucleotides matching TRBD2. J lost 11 bases, V lost 3 bases, and 18 bases had no gene match. The CDR3 has 16 amino acids. Germline V lookup: CDR1 KGHSH, CDR2 LQKENI. CDR3 sequence reads: CASSPVSLAALLGQYF. DNA of the CDR3: TGTGCCAGCTCACCGGTCAGCCTAGCGGCTCTTTTAGGGCAGTACTTC.

A word on this clone: At one end the junction does not follow the germline gene, possibly because of a read error. The chain has TRBV27 and TRBJ1-1; D is undetermined. CDR1 is MNHEY and CDR2 is SMNVEV in the germline V gene (reference sequence). The CDR3 sequence is 15 residues long. The chain's CDR3 is CARRPAEIRNTEAFF. As DNA, the CDR3 is TGTGCCCGCAGACCGGCAGAGATTCGGAACACTGAAGCTTTCTTT.

The chain combines TRBV18 with TRBJ2-1; 12 bases map to TRBD2. The V segment lost 5 bases and the J segment 10 bases; nucleotides outside the gene matches: 15. The CDR3 loop spans 17 amino acids. Germline CDR1 reads KGHSH; CDR2 reads LQKENI. The CDR3 DNA sequence: TGTGCCAGCTCATTTCGGACTAGCGGGAAAGGAGGAGGCGAGCAGTTCTTC. Its translation is CASSFRTSGKGGGEQFF.

This chain uses TRBV2 with TRBJ1-5; D might be TRBD1 (6 bases). CDR3 length equals 13 residues. CDR1 SNHLY and CDR2 FYNNEI come from the germline V gene. V was pared by 4 bases and J by 5 bases, with 9 bases between. CDR3 sequence (DNA): TGTGCCAGCAGTGGACAGGTAGATCAGCCCCAGCATTTT. It translates to CASSGQVDQPQHF.

The chain employs TRBV19 and TRBJ2-3; no reliable D call. Germline CDR1 is LNHDA and CDR2 is SQIVND (reference sequence). This CDR3 comprises 11 residues. Trimming left V 5 bases short and J 6 bases short, with 6 bases between. The CDR3 coding sequence is TGTGCCAGTAGTCTGACGGATACGCAGTATTTT. Its translation is CASSLTDTQYF.

The J gene is TRBJ2-3, the V gene TRBV5-4, with TRBD1 matching over 7 bases. Germline lookup yields CDR1 SGHNT and CDR2 YYREEE (reference sequence). The trim removed 0 bases at V and 2 bases at J, leaving 3 bases unmatched. CDR3 length: 15 residues. The CDR3 sequence is CASSLGQGITDTQYF. DNA of the CDR3: TGTGCCAGCAGCTTGGGACAGGGAATCACAGATACGCAGTATTTT. The entire variable domain, with the rest obtained from reference TRBV5-4 and TRBJ2-3, is as follows: ETGVTQSPTHLIKTRGQQVTLRCSSQSGHNTVSWYQQALGQGPQFIFQYYREEENGRGNFPPRFSGLQFPNYSSELNVNALELDDSALYLCASSLGQGITDTQYFGPGTRLTVL.

The chain combines TRBV2 with TRBJ2-5; D is undetermined. The J call may be faulty, since TRBJ2-7 better matches the DNA end. CDR1 SNHLY and CDR2 FYNNEI come from the germline V gene. This CDR3 contains 12 residues. CDR3 DNA: TGTGCCAGCAAAGTCCGAGCCTACGAGCAGTACTTC. It encodes CASKVRAYEQYF.

The chain employs TRBV19 and TRBJ2-3, with TRBD2 identical over 7 bases. The trim removed 6 bases at V and 1 base at J, leaving 4 bases unmatched. Looked up from germline, CDR1 is LNHDA and CDR2 is SQIVND (reference sequence). CDR3 length equals 14 residues. CDR3 amino acids: CASRGRVGTDTQYF. In DNA form, the CDR3 reads TGTGCCAGTAGAGGGAGGGTCGGCACAGATACGCAGTATTTT.

This clone appeared a few times. The CDR3 sequence is CASSSIAGGPYEQYF. The CDR3 bases are TGCGCCAGCAGTTCTATAGCGGGAGGTCCCTACGAGCAGTACTTC. This sequence joins TRBV10-1 and TRBJ2-7, with 10 positions matching TRBD2. Germline V lookup: CDR1 WNHNN, CDR2 SYGVQD (reference sequence). The J segment lost 2 bases and the V segment lost 5 bases, leaving 6 bases of the junction unmatched. The length of the CDR3 is 15 residues.

The chain couples TRBV5-4 to TRBJ2-7, with 9 bases identical to TRBD1. Germline lookup yields CDR1 SGHNT and CDR2 YYREEE (reference sequence). The V and J ends lost 5 bases and 4 bases, in that order; junction bases with no gene match: 7. The CDR3 contains 14 residues. Here the CDR3 reads CASRARGQGYEQYF. DNA for the CDR3: TGTGCCAGCAGGGCGAGAGGACAGGGGTACGAGCAGTACTTC.

This sequence joins TRBV19 and TRBJ2-2, with D unresolved. V was cut by 6 bases and J by 0 bases, with 8 bases left in between. Germline V gives CDR1 LNHDA, CDR2 SQIVND (reference sequence). This CDR3 has 14 residues. This CDR3 is CASRPAANTGELFF. DNA for the CDR3: TGTGCCAGTAGGCCAGCCGCGAACACCGGGGAGCTGTTTTTT.

The gene calls are TRBV19 and TRBJ2-2; 8 nucleotides line up with TRBD2. Germline V gene sequence: CDR1 LNHDA, CDR2 SQIVND (reference sequence). The CDR3 contains 16 residues. After removal of 8 bases from V and 4 bases from J, the junction contained 12 bases not matched to a gene. CDR3 sequence reads: CASRFRAGTSTGELFF. In nucleotides, the CDR3 is TGTGCCAGTCGGTTTAGGGCCGGGACTAGCACCGGGGAGCTGTTTTTT.

This clone was seen only a few times. J is TRBJ2-7 and V is TRBV6-1; 10 positions agree with TRBD2. The CDR3 has 15 amino acids. Germline V gene data show CDR1 as MNHNS and CDR2 as SASEGT. J lost 4 bases, V lost 6 bases, and 9 bases had no gene match. The CDR3 loop is CASREGSGRGYEQYF. DNA of the CDR3: TGTGCCAGCAGGGAGGGGAGCGGGAGGGGATACGAGCAGTACTTC.

V usage is TRBV6-6 and J usage is TRBJ2-7; 9 nucleotides agree with TRBD1. From germline, CDR1 is MNHNY and CDR2 SVGAGI (reference sequence). The CDR3 totals 15 residues. Trimming took 4 bases from V and 6 from J; bases not matched to a gene: 10. CDR3 in amino acids: CASSWKGTGTSEQYF. CDR3 nucleotides: TGTGCCAGCAGTTGGAAAGGGACAGGGACCTCCGAGCAGTACTTC.

V gene TRBV7-9 combines with J gene TRBJ2-7, with D maybe TRBD1 (6 bases). Germline loops: CDR1 SEHNR, CDR2 FQNEAQ (reference sequence). The CDR3 extends over 14 amino acids. Trimming took off 5 bases at V and 2 bases at J, with 13 bases between the two ends. The CDR3 sequence: CASSLKQGPYEQYF. The CDR3 DNA reads as TGTGCCAGCAGCCTGAAACAGGGTCCCTACGAGCAGTACTTC.

V gene TRBV5-1 combines with J gene TRBJ2-5; D uncertain. This CDR3 is built from 12 residues. V lost 1 base and J 1 base, leaving 2 bases between the germline ends. Germline loops: CDR1 SGHRS, CDR2 YFSETQ. CDR3 DNA: TGCGCCAGCAGCTTGACCCAAGAGACCCAGTACTTC. This sequence encodes CASSLTQETQYF.

The chain carries TRBV6-5 and TRBJ2-3, with D perhaps TRBD2 (6 bases). This CDR3 has 14 residues. Germline CDR1 MNHEY, CDR2 SVGAGI. V lost 8 bases and J lost 3, with 15 bases in between. Here the CDR3 DNA reads TGTGCCAGCGGATTGGACTATCGAACAGATACGCAGTATTTT. Amino acids: CASGLDYRTDTQYF.

The V and J genes are TRBV19 and TRBJ2-7; 7 bases match TRBD2. This CDR3 has 14 residues. Germline V CDR1 and CDR2: LNHDA, SQIVND (reference sequence). The trim removed 5 bases at V and 1 base at J, leaving 5 bases unmatched. This CDR3 is CASSRGSGSYEQYF. The CDR3 coding sequence is TGTGCCAGTAGTCGGGGTAGCGGGTCCTACGAGCAGTACTTC.